These 30 T cell receptor beta chains were all obtained from the same sample, sequenced in a study of control samples from healthy donors and cancer patients. The repertoire was sequenced with immunoSEQ multiplex PCR; TCRdb's copy has only in-frame clones and lacks some. The repertoire holds around 120,000 clones, with roughly 84% as singletons. The sample taken for sequencing was blood. These receptors were obtained from a man between 35 and 55 years old in good health.

The chain couples TRBV6-5 to TRBJ2-7; TRBD1 is a possible D gene (6 bases). Germline V CDR1 and CDR2: MNHEY, SVGAGI. Trimming shortened V by 2 bases and J by 2 bases, and 7 bases separated the two germline ends. The CDR3 has 13 amino acids. The CDR3 DNA reads as TGTGCCAGCAGTTACGACAGGACCTACGAGCAGTACTTC. It encodes CASSYDRTYEQYF.

CDR3 amino acids: CAWSRGAQGYTF. The CDR3 region has the DNA TGTGCCTGGAGTCGGGGGGCGCAAGGCTACACCTTC. This rearrangement joins TRBV30 to TRBJ1-2; D perhaps matches TRBD1 (6 bases). The germline CDR1 and CDR2 sequences are GTSNPN and SVGIG (reference sequence). The CDR3 spans 12 residues. The V and J ends lost 2 bases and 8 bases respectively, with 12 bases between them.

The V and J genes are TRBV18 and TRBJ1-4; D not resolved. The V gene lost 3 bases and the J gene lost 8 bases, with 16 bases spanning the gap. The CDR3 length is 15 residues. The V gene's germline CDR1 is KGHSH and CDR2 LQKENI. The CDR3 DNA is TGTGCCAGCTCACCCTCACATAGCCCCGGAGAAAAACTGTTTTTT. Protein: CASSPSHSPGEKLFF.

V gene TRBV11-2 combines with J gene TRBJ2-7, with D possibly being TRBD1 (6 bases). CDR3 length: 14 amino acids. Germline assignment: CDR1 SGHAT and CDR2 FQNNGV. Trimming removed 1 base at V and 2 bases at J, with 9 bases between. CDR3 coding DNA: TGTGCCAGCAGCTTAGGGACAGCCGCCTACGAGCAGTACTTC. Protein sequence: CASSLGTAAYEQYF.

The J gene is TRBJ2-1, the V gene TRBV29-1, with 10 bases that match TRBD2. Germline CDR1 and CDR2: SQVTM and ANQGSEA. The trim removed 0 bases at V and 2 bases at J, leaving 7 bases unmatched. CDR3 length equals 17 residues. The chain's CDR3 is CSVEDRGLAGAYNEQFF. As DNA, the CDR3 is TGCAGCGTTGAAGATCGGGGCCTAGCGGGGGCCTACAATGAGCAGTTCTTC.

The chain recombines TRBV5-6 with TRBJ2-7, with D tentatively TRBD2 (5 bases). V dropped 0 bases and J dropped 6 bases, with 10 bases sitting between them. Germline V CDR1 and CDR2: SGHDT, YYEEEE. The CDR3 extends over 13 amino acids. The CDR3 DNA follows: TGTGCCAGCAGCTTGGTGTTGAGGGCCGAGCAGTACTTC. Residues: CASSLVLRAEQYF.

The CDR3 loop is CASSPDYNEQFF. For the CDR3, the DNA is TGTGCCAGCAGCCCCGACTACAATGAGCAGTTCTTC. The chain uses TRBV9 and TRBJ2-1; unclear D gene. The germline CDR1 and CDR2 sequences are SGDLS and YYNGEE. Trimming removed 4 bases at V and 3 bases at J, with 5 bases between. The CDR3 is made up of 12 amino acids. The variable domain in full, completed from reference TRBV9 and TRBJ2-1, reads DSGVTQTPKHLITATGQRVTLRCSPRSGDLSVYWYQQSLDQGLQFLIQYYNGEERAKGNILERFSAQQFPDLHSELNLSSLELGDSALYFCASSPDYNEQFFGPGTRLTVL.

This clone was picked up one time. This chain links TRBV19 with TRBJ1-3; tentatively, D is TRBD1 (5 bases). Germline CDR1 and CDR2: LNHDA and SQIVND (reference sequence). The CDR3 is 17 residues long. V was clipped by 0 bases and J by 3 bases, with 15 bases between them. The chain's CDR3 is CASSIDPRTPSGNTIYF. The CDR3 nucleotides read TGTGCCAGTAGTATAGATCCGCGGACACCCAGTGGAAACACCATATATTTT.

CDR3 sequence reads: CAAGGAKNIQYF. The CDR3 DNA follows: TGTGCCGCGGGGGGGGCCAAAAACATTCAGTACTTC. This sequence joins TRBV7-9 and TRBJ2-4, with 9 bases matching TRBD2. The CDR3 is made up of 12 amino acids. V lost 11 bases, J lost 1 base, and 0 bases stayed unmatched. Per germline, CDR1 SEHNR and CDR2 FQNEAQ (reference sequence).

On this clone itself: Relative to the germline gene, one junction end is altered; a read error may explain this. V gene TRBV14 combines with J gene TRBJ1-5; TRBD1 is a possible D gene (6 bases). The CDR3 contains 16 residues. Germline lookup yields CDR1 SGHDN and CDR2 FVKESK. CDR3 region: CASSQEWGARNQLQHF. For the CDR3, the DNA is TGTGCCAGCAGCCAAGAGTGGGGGGCACGAAATCAGCTCCAGCATTTT.

V and J are TRBV29-1 and TRBJ1-2; 8 bases fit TRBD1. The trim removed 4 bases at V and 7 bases at J, leaving 17 bases unmatched. The germline gives CDR1 SQVTM, CDR2 ANQGSEA. The length of the CDR3 is 16 residues. The CDR3 protein is CSVVPIAGRGQSGYTF. In DNA, the CDR3 is TGCAGCGTTGTCCCCATCGCCGGCAGGGGGCAGAGTGGCTACACCTTC.

V is TRBV3-1 (or the pseudogene TRBV3-2) and J is TRBJ2-3; D is possibly TRBD2 (6 bases). Germline assignment: CDR1 LGHDT and CDR2 YNNKEL (reference sequence). V lost 1 base, J lost 4 bases, and 15 bases lay in between. The CDR3 is 16 amino acids. The CDR3 loop is CASSQGVTSFADTQYF. Here the CDR3 DNA reads TGTGCCAGCAGCCAAGGGGTGACTAGTTTTGCAGATACGCAGTATTTT.

The genes are TRBV10-1 and TRBJ1-1, with a weak D call TRBD1 (5 bases). The CDR3 totals 14 residues. Looked up from germline, CDR1 is WNHNN and CDR2 is SYGVQD (reference sequence). Trimming stripped 4 bases from V and 4 bases from J, with 13 bases between. CDR3 sequence reads: CASSVSRATTEAFF. The CDR3 DNA follows: TGCGCCAGCAGTGTTTCCAGGGCGACCACTGAAGCTTTCTTT.

A word on this clone: A read error may explain this, as a much larger clone is one base away. This chain uses TRBV7-3 with TRBJ1-1; D not certain. The germline V and J ends were trimmed by 0 bases and 3 bases, with 5 bases remaining between them. This CDR3 has 13 residues. The germline CDR1 and CDR2 sequences are SGHTA and FQGTGA. The chain's CDR3 is CASSLTEDTEAFF. CDR3 sequence (DNA): TGTGCCAGCAGCTTAACGGAGGACACTGAAGCTTTCTTT.

CDR3 in amino acids: CSVGLPGTGKYSNQPQHF. The CDR3, as DNA: TGCAGCGTTGGGCTCCCCGGGACAGGGAAATATAGCAATCAGCCCCAGCATTTT. The V gene is TRBV29-1, the J gene TRBJ1-5, with 9 bases matching TRBD1. Germline-derived CDR1 and CDR2 are SQVTM and ANQGSEA. V was pared by 4 bases and J by 0 bases, with 13 bases of the junction left unmatched. This CDR3 has 18 residues.

This chain links TRBV7-2 with TRBJ2-3, with 9 bases identical to TRBD2. This CDR3 is 16 amino acids long. CDR1 and CDR2 from the germline V gene are SGHTA and FQGNSA. V lost 1 base to trimming and J lost 0 bases; unmatched junction nucleotides: 2. Written as DNA, the CDR3 is TGTGCCAGCAGCTTAGTCGCGGGGGGGAGCACAGATACGCAGTATTTT. Its protein product is CASSLVAGGSTDTQYF.

The V and J genes are TRBV6-5 and TRBJ1-2; D is perhaps TRBD1 (6 bases). This CDR3 spans 14 amino acids. The V gene's germline CDR1 is MNHEY and CDR2 SVGAGI. V shed 8 bases and J shed 8 bases, with 21 bases lying between them. This CDR3 is CASSYQRGARGYTF. The CDR3 DNA follows: TGTGCCAGCTCCTACCAAAGGGGGGCGCGGGGCTACACCTTC.

The chain links TRBV7-2 to TRBJ1-5; a weak D match, TRBD1 (6 bases). Germline V gene lookup returns CDR1 SGHTA and CDR2 FQGNSA. This CDR3 has 15 residues. V lost 4 bases and J 6 bases, leaving 16 bases between the germline ends. CDR3 sequence reads: CASSYIGGAGQPQHF. The CDR3 nucleotides read TGTGCCAGCAGCTACATAGGGGGGGCAGGTCAGCCCCAGCATTTT.

This clone was recorded only once. In nucleotides, the CDR3 is TGTGCCAGCAGTAACAGCCAAGAGACCCAGTACTTC. Protein sequence: CASSNSQETQYF. The rearrangement joins TRBV12-3 or TRBV12-4 to TRBJ2-5; D unresolved. V lost 5 bases and J lost 1, with 5 bases in between. The CDR3 extends over 12 amino acids.

The rearrangement uses TRBV6-1 and TRBJ2-5, with 12 bases identical to TRBD2. CDR3 length: 16 residues. The V gene end was trimmed by 1 base and the J gene end by 1 base; junction bases not matched to a gene: 1. CDR1 is MNHNS, CDR2 SASEGT, per germline. As DNA, the CDR3 is TGTGCCAGCAGTGAAGGACTAGCGGGGGCCCAAGAGACCCAGTACTTC. It is translated as CASSEGLAGAQETQYF.

J is TRBJ2-3 and V is TRBV30; 7 nucleotides agree with TRBD2. The CDR3 runs to 16 residues. The V gene end was trimmed by 0 bases and the J gene end by 1 base; junction bases not matched to a gene: 7. The germline gives CDR1 GTSNPN, CDR2 SVGIG (reference sequence). This CDR3 reads CAWSVFSGSRTDTQYF. CDR3 coding DNA: TGTGCCTGGAGTGTATTTAGCGGGTCCCGCACAGATACGCAGTATTTT.

The rearrangement joins TRBV7-2 to TRBJ2-1; D unclear. The CDR3 is made up of 11 amino acids. V was cut by 4 bases and J by 8 bases, with 6 bases left in between. Germline loops: CDR1 SGHTA, CDR2 FQGNSA. The CDR3 DNA is TGTGCCAGCAGCTCCCTCTATGAGCAGTTCTTC. Its protein product is CASSSLYEQFF.

The rearrangement links TRBV19 to TRBJ2-6; D may be TRBD1 (6 bases). The CDR3 consists of 16 residues. Per the germline V gene, CDR1 is LNHDA and CDR2 is SQIVND (reference sequence). The germline V and J ends were trimmed by 5 bases and 3 bases, with 14 bases remaining between them. The CDR3 nucleotides are TGTGCCAGTAGTGACCGGACAGTCTATGGGGCCAACGTCCTGACTTTC. Its translation: CASSDRTVYGANVLTF.

This clone was found a few times. V gene TRBV4-3 combines with J gene TRBJ1-6; D not resolved. This CDR3 has 16 amino acids. V was cut by 0 bases and J by 8 bases, with 14 bases left in between. Germline loops: CDR1 LGHNA, CDR2 YSLEER. CDR3 sequence reads: CASSQDLAEAHSPLHF. CDR3 bases: TGCGCCAGCAGCCAAGATTTAGCGGAGGCCCATTCACCCCTCCACTTT.

V is TRBV24-1 and J is TRBJ2-5; D is unclear. This CDR3 region has 11 residues. Trimming removed 9 bases at V and 3 bases at J, with 7 bases between. CDR1 is KGHDR and CDR2 is SFDVKD in the germline V gene. CDR3 protein: CATGEEETQYF. Here the CDR3 DNA reads TGTGCCACCGGAGAGGAAGAGACCCAGTACTTC.

The genes are TRBV20-1 and TRBJ1-5, with D possibly TRBD1 on 5 matching bases. The CDR3 consists of 11 residues. CDR1 and CDR2 from the germline V gene are DFQATT and SNEGSKA (reference sequence). The germline V and J ends were trimmed by 6 bases and 7 bases, with 10 bases remaining between them. CDR3 residues: CSASQGQPQHF. In nucleotides, the CDR3 is TGCAGTGCCAGCCAGGGCCAGCCCCAGCATTTT.

The chain joins TRBV28 to TRBJ2-5, with 7 positions matching TRBD1. Germline V gene lookup returns CDR1 MDHEN and CDR2 SYDVKM. The CDR3 extends over 14 amino acids. The ends lost 3 bases at V and 7 bases at J; junction bases unmatched: 8. The CDR3 sequence is CASSFGGRGSTQYF. For the CDR3, the DNA is TGTGCCAGCAGTTTTGGAGGCAGGGGGTCGACCCAGTACTTC.

This clone was found once. The chain carries TRBV6-6 and TRBJ2-1; D ambiguous. The CDR3 is 12 residues long. V was cut by 4 bases and J by 3 bases, with 4 bases left in between. CDR1 MNHNY and CDR2 SVGAGI come from the germline V gene (reference sequence). CDR3 bases: TGTGCCAGCAGTTCCGGCTACAATGAGCAGTTCTTC. Translated, it gives CASSSGYNEQFF.

This chain connects TRBV15 to TRBJ2-1; 11 nucleotides match TRBD2. J was trimmed by 1 base and V by 2 bases; bases with no gene match: 4. CDR1 is LNHNV and CDR2 is YYDKDF in the germline V gene (reference sequence). This CDR3 contains 17 residues. CDR3 residues: CATSRQTSGISYNEQFF. CDR3 DNA sequence: TGTGCCACCAGCAGACAGACTAGCGGGATTTCCTACAATGAGCAGTTCTTC. Full variable domain (rest looked up from reference TRBV15 and TRBJ2-1): DAMVIQNPRYQVTQFGKPVTLSCSQTLNHNVMYWYQQKSSQAPKLLFHYYDKDFNNEADTPDNFQSRRPNTSFCFLDIRSPGLGDTAMYLCATSRQTSGISYNEQFFGPGTRLTVL.

The CDR3 sequence: CASSKKFDQDEQYF. The CDR3 nucleotides are TGTGCCAGCAGCAAAAAGTTCGATCAGGACGAGCAGTACTTC. This chain links TRBV21-1 with TRBJ2-7; no DNA check was done on the table's D call, TRBD1. TRBV21-1 is deemed a pseudogene. There are 14 residues in the CDR3.